Following are 9 T cell receptor beta chains from one sample sequenced in a study of T-cell memory formation after mild COVID-19. TCRdb analysed the 5' RACE reads with MiXCR anew, one entry per CDR3 protein. The repertoire consists of under 200,000 distinct CDR3 sequences, with less than 40% occurring once and the leading ten covering 12%. The sample comprised PBMCs or a T cell subset sorted from them (not recorded which). These receptors originate from an adult woman who had mild COVID-19 (a few samples of this study predate the infection). Cell type and time point are not known.

This rearrangement joins TRBV11-2 to TRBJ1-1, with a weak D call TRBD1 (5 bases). CDR1 is SGHAT, CDR2 FQNNGV, per germline. The V end lost 4 bases, the J end lost 2 bases, and 5 bases lay between the germline ends. The CDR3 is 12 amino acids. As DNA, the CDR3 is TGTGCCAGCAGCTGGGACAACACTGAAGCTTTCTTT. It specifies CASSWDNTEAFF.

This clonotype has just a few counts. V gene TRBV19 combines with J gene TRBJ2-7, with 7 bases identical to TRBD2. The CDR3 spans 16 residues. The V gene's germline CDR1 is LNHDA and CDR2 SQIVND (reference sequence). Trimming at V came to 1 base and at J to 0 bases, leaving 6 bases not matched to a gene. The CDR3: CASSIAGERDSYEQYF. CDR3 DNA sequence: TGTGCCAGTAGTATAGCGGGCGAGCGGGACTCCTACGAGCAGTACTTC.

The genes are TRBV28 and TRBJ2-4; TRBD2 aligns across 12 bases. J lost 8 bases, V lost 6 bases, and 8 bases had no gene match. Germline CDR1 reads MDHEN; CDR2 reads SYDVKM. This CDR3 has 15 amino acids. CDR3 residues: CASSPALAGGDIQYF. CDR3 coding DNA: TGTGCCAGCAGCCCAGCCCTAGCGGGAGGGGACATTCAGTACTTC.

This clonotype was counted a few times. The V and J genes are TRBV12-3 or TRBV12-4 and TRBJ2-1; D not certain. The CDR3 runs 12 residues. V dropped 5 bases and J dropped 7 bases, with 9 bases sitting between them. CDR3 protein: CASSPYLNEQFF. CDR3 in DNA: TGTGCCAGCAGTCCATACCTTAATGAGCAGTTCTTC.

This chain uses TRBV5-6 with TRBJ1-5, with D perhaps matching TRBD1 (5 bases). Germline values: CDR1 SGHDT, CDR2 YYEEEE. V lost 3 bases, J lost 11 bases, and 15 bases lay in between. CDR3 length: 13 amino acids. The CDR3 sequence is CASSSGGEKAQHF. In DNA form, the CDR3 reads TGTGCCAGCAGCTCCGGGGGGGAGAAGGCCCAGCATTTT.

In this sample, this clonotype turned up a few times. CDR3 sequence: CASSAGTGRNTEAFF. Written as DNA, the CDR3 is TGCGCCAGCAGCGCGGGGACAGGAAGGAACACTGAAGCTTTCTTT. The chain couples TRBV5-1 to TRBJ1-1; TRBD1 agrees at 8 bases. CDR1 and CDR2 (germline): SGHRS, YFSETQ. V lost 4 bases, J lost 1 base, and 6 bases stayed unmatched. The CDR3 length is 15 residues.

The V and J genes are TRBV29-1 and TRBJ1-2; tentatively, D is TRBD1 (6 bases). Deletions cut 7 bases from V and 4 bases from J, with 13 bases between. Germline loops: CDR1 SQVTM, CDR2 ANQGSEA. The CDR3 is 12 residues long. The CDR3 nucleotides read TGCAGCGGTTGGGGGGCCGTCTATGGCTACACCTTC. This gives the protein CSGWGAVYGYTF.

This clonotype was counted a few times. The chain carries TRBV4-3 and TRBJ1-5; perhaps TRBD1 as D (5 bases). The ends were cut back, 0 bases at V and 4 bases at J, with 16 bases in the middle. In germline, CDR1 is LGHNA, CDR2 YSLEER. This CDR3 is 17 amino acids long. For the CDR3, the DNA is TGCGCCAGCAGCCAAGAACGGGGACCCCTAGCAAATCAGCCCCAGCATTTT. This translates into CASSQERGPLANQPQHF.

Only a few counts were recorded for this clonotype. The chain combines TRBV20-1 with TRBJ1-1, with 7 bases lining up with TRBD1. The V gene's germline CDR1 is DFQATT and CDR2 SNEGSKA (reference sequence). Losses at the gene ends were 0 bases for V and 0 bases for J; bases not matched to a gene: 7. The CDR3 length is 16 residues. CDR3 coding DNA: TGCAGTGCTAGAGACCCAGGGGGAAGTATGAACACTGAAGCTTTCTTT. As protein: CSARDPGGSMNTEAFF.